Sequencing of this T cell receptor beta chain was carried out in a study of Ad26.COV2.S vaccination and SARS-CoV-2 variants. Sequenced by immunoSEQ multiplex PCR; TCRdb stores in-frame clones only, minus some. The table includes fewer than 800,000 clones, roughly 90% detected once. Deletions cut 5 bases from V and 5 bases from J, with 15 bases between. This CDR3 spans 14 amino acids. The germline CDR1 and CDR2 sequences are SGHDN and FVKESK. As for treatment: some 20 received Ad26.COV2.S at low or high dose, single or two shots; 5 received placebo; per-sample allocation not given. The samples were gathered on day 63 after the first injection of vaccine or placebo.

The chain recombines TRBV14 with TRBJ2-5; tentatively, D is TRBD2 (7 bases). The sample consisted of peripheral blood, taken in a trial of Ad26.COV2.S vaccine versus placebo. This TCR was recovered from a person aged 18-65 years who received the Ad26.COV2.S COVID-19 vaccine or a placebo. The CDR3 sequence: CASSDRTSRETQYF. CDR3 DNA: TGTGCCAGCAGCGACAGGACTAGTCGGGAGACCCAGTACTTC.